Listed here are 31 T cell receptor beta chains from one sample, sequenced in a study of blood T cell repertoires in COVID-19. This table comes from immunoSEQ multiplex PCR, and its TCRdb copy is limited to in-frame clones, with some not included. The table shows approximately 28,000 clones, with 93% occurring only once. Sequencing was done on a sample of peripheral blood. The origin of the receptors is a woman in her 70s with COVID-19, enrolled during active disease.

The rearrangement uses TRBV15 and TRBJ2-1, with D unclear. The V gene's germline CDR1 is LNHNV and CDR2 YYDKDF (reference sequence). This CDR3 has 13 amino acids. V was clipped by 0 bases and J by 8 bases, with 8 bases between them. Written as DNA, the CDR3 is TGTGCCACCAGCAGAGATGCCGGGTATGAGCAGTTCTTC. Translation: CATSRDAGYEQFF.

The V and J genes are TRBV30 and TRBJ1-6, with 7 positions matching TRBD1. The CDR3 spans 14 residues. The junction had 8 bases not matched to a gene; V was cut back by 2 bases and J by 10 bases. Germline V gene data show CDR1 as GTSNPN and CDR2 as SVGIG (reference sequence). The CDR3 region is CAWSKTGSGSPLHF. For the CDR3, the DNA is TGTGCCTGGAGTAAGACAGGGTCGGGGTCACCCCTCCACTTT.

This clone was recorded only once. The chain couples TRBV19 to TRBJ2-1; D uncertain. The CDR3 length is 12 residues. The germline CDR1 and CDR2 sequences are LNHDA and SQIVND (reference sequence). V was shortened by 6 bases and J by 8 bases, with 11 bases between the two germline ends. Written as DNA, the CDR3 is TGTGCCAGTAGCACGAGCAGGCATGAGCAGTTCTTC. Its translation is CASSTSRHEQFF.

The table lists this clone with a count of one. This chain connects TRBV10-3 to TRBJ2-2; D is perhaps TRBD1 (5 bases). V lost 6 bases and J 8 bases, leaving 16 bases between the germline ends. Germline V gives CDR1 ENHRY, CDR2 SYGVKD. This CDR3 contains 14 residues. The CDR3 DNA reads TGTGCCATCAGCGAGACGGCTAGGGGTGGGGAGCTGTTTTTT. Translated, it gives CAISETARGGELFF.

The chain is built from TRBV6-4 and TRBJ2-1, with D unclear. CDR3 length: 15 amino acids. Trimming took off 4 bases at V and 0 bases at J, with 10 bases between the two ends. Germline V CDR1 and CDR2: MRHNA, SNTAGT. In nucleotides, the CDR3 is TGTGCCAGCAGTGTCGACATCAGCTCCTACAATGAGCAGTTCTTC. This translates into CASSVDISSYNEQFF.

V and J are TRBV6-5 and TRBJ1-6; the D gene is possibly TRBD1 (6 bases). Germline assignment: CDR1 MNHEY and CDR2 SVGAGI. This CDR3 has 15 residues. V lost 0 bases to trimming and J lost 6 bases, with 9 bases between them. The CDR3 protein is CASSYSGDTNSPLHF. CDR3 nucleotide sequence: TGTGCCAGCAGTTACTCGGGGGACACTAATTCACCCCTCCACTTT.

The CDR3 is CASSLGATGSTDTQYF. The CDR3, as DNA: TGCGCCAGCAGCTTGGGGGCGACAGGGTCCACAGATACGCAGTATTTT. The chain has TRBV5-1 and TRBJ2-3, with 7 bases fitting TRBD1. The trim removed 0 bases at V and 2 bases at J, leaving 6 bases unmatched. In germline, CDR1 is SGHRS, CDR2 YFSETQ. The CDR3 runs to 16 residues.

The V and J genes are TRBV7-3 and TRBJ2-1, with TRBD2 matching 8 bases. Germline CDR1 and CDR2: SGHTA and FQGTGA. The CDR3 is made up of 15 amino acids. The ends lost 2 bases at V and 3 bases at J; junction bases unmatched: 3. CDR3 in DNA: TGTGCCAGCAGCTTATCAGCGGGAGACTACAATGAGCAGTTCTTC. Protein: CASSLSAGDYNEQFF.

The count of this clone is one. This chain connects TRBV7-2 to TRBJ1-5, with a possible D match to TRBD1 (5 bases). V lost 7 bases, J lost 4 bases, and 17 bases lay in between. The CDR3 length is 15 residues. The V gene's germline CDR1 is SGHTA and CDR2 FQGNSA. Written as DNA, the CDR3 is TGTGCCAGCACCGCCACTTCAGGGTCAAATCAGCCCCAGCATTTT. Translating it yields CASTATSGSNQPQHF.

This chain's CDR3 is CASSVRSGNTGELFF. The CDR3 region has the DNA TGTGCCAGCAGCGTGAGGAGCGGGAACACCGGGGAGCTGTTTTTT. This chain joins TRBV9 and TRBJ2-2; tentative D call: TRBD2 (5 bases). Trimming took 2 bases from V and 1 from J, leaving 9 bases between them. The CDR3 is 15 residues long. Germline V gene data show CDR1 as SGDLS and CDR2 as YYNGEE.

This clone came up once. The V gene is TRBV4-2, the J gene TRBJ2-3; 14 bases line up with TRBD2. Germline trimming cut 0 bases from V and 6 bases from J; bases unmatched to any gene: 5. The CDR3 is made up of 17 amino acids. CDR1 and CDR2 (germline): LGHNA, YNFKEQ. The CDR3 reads CASSQESGLAGGDTQYF. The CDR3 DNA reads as TGTGCCAGCAGCCAAGAATCCGGACTAGCGGGAGGTGATACGCAGTATTTT.

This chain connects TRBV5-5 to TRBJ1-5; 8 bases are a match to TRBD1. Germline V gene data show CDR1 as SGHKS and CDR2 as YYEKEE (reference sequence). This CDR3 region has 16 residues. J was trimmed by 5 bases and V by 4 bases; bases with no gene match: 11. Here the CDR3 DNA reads TGTGCCAGCAGCCGTCTACAGGGGGGCAGGGATCAGCCCCAGCATTTT. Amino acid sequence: CASSRLQGGRDQPQHF.

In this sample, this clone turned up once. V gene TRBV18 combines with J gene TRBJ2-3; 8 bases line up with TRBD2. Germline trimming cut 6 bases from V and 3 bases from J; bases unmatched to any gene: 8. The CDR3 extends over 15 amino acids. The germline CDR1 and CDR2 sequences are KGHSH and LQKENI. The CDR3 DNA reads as TGTGCCAGCTCCCGAGCGGGAGTCGGGACAGATACGCAGTATTTT. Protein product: CASSRAGVGTDTQYF.

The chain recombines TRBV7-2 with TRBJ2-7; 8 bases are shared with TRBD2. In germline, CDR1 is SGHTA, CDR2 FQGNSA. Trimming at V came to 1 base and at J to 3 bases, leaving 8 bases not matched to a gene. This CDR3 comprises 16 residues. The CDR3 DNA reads TGTGCCAGCAGCTTAGGGGCAGCGGGAGCGGGCTACGAGCAGTACTTC. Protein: CASSLGAAGAGYEQYF.

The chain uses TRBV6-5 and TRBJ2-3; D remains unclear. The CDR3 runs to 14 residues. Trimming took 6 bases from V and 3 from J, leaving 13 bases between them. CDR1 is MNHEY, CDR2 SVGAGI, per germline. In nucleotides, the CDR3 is TGTGCCAGCAGATACACTGGAGATACAGATACGCAGTATTTT. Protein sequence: CASRYTGDTDTQYF.

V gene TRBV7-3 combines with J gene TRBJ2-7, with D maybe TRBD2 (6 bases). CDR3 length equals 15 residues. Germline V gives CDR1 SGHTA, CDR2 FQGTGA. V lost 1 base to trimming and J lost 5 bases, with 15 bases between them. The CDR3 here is CASSLRVSGLHEQYF. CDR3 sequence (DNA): TGTGCCAGCAGCTTAAGAGTATCGGGACTTCACGAGCAGTACTTC.

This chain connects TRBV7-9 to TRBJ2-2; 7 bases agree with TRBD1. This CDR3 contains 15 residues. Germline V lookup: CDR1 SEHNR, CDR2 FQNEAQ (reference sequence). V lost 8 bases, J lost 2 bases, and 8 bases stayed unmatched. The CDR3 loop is CASVGQTINTGELFF. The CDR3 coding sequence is TGTGCCAGCGTGGGACAGACTATTAACACCGGGGAGCTGTTTTTT.

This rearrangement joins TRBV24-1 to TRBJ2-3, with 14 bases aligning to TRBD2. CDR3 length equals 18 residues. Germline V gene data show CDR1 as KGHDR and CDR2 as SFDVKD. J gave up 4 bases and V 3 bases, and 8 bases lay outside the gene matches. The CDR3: CATSDRPGLAGVADTQYF. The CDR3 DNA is TGTGCCACCAGTGATCGCCCGGGACTAGCGGGAGTAGCAGATACGCAGTATTTT.

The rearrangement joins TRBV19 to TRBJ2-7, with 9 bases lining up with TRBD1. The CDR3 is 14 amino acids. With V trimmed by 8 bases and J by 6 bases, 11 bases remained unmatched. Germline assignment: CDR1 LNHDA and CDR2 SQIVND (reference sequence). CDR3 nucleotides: TGTGCCAGTGGTACGACCGGGACAGGGTCCGAGCAGTACTTC. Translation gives CASGTTGTGSEQYF.

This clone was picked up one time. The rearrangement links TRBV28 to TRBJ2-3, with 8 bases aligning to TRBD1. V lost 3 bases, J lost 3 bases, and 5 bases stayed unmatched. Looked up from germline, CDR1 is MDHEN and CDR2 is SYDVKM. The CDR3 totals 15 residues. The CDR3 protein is CASSLSGQGTDTQYF. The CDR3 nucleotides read TGTGCCAGCAGTTTGTCCGGACAGGGAACAGATACGCAGTATTTT.

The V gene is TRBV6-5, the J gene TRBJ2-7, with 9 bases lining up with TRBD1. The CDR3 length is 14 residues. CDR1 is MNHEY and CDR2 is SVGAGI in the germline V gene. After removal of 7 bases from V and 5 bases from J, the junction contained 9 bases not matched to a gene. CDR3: CASTLRQGVDEQYF. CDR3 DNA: TGTGCCAGCACCCTCCGACAGGGGGTCGACGAGCAGTACTTC.

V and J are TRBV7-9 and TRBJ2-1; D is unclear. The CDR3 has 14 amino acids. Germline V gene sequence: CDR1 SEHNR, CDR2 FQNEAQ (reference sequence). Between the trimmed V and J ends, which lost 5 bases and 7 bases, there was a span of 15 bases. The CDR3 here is CASSPMNFGNEQFF. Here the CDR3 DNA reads TGTGCCAGCAGCCCCATGAATTTCGGGAATGAGCAGTTCTTC.

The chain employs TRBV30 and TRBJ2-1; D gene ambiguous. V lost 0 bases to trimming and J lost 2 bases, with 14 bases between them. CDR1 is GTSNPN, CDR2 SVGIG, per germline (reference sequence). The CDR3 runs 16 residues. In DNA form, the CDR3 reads TGTGCCTGGAGTGTACTGATAGGCGGTACCTACAATGAGCAGTTCTTC. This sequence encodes CAWSVLIGGTYNEQFF.

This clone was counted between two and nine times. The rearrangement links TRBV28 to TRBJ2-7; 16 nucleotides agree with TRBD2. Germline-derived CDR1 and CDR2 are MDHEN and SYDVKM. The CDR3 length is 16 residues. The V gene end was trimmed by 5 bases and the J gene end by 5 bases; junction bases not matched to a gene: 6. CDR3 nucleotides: TGTGCCAGCAGTCCCGGGACTAGCGGGAGGGGAGACGAGCAGTACTTC. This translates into CASSPGTSGRGDEQYF.

The CDR3 sequence: CASSSLGGDRTYEQYF. The DNA of the CDR3 is TGTGCCAGCAGTTCACTTGGTGGGGACAGGACATACGAGCAGTACTTC. The gene calls are TRBV27 and TRBJ2-7; 8 bases are a match to TRBD1. With 4 bases clipped from V and 4 bases from J, the junction kept 12 bases outside the gene matches. Germline V gene lookup returns CDR1 MNHEY and CDR2 SMNVEV (reference sequence). CDR3 length: 16 residues.

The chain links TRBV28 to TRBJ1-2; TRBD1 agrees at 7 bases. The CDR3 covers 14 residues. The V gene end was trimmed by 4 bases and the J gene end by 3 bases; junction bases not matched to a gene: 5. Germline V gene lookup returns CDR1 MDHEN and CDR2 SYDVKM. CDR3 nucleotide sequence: TGTGCCAGCAGTTATGAGGGACAGCACTATGGCTACACCTTC. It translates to CASSYEGQHYGYTF.

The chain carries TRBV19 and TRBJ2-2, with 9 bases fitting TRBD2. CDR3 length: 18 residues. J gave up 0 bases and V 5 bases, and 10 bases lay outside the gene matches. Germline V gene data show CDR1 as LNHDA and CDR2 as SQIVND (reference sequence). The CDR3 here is CASSPLAGLATNTGELFF. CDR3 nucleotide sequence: TGTGCCAGTAGTCCCCTAGCGGGGCTGGCTACGAACACCGGGGAGCTGTTTTTT.

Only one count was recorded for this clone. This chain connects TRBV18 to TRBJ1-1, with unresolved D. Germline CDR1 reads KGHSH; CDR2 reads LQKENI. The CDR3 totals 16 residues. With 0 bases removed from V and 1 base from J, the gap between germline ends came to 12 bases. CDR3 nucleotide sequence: TGTGCCAGCTCACCACCGGTGAGGCTGGGGAACACTGAAGCTTTCTTT. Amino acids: CASSPPVRLGNTEAFF.

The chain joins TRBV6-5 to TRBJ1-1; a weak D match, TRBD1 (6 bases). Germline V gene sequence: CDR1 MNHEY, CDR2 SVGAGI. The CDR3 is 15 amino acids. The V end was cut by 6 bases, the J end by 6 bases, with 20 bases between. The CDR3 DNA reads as TGTGCCAGCAGCTCCCTCCTAGGAGAGGGGGCTGAAGCTTTCTTT. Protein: CASSSLLGEGAEAFF.

The CDR3, as DNA: TGTGCCAGCAGTTCTCCCGGACTAGCCCCCCCTTACAATGAGCAGTTCTTC. Translation gives CASSSPGLAPPYNEQFF. This chain links TRBV27 with TRBJ2-1, with 8 bases lining up with TRBD2. V was pared by 4 bases and J by 4 bases, with 12 bases of the junction left unmatched. CDR1 MNHEY and CDR2 SMNVEV come from the germline V gene (reference sequence). This CDR3 is 17 amino acids long.

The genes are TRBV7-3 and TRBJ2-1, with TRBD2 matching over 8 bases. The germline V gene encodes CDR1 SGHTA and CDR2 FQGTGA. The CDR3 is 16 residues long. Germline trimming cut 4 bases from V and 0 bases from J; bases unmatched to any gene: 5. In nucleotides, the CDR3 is TGTGCCAGCAGCTCACTAGCGGACCCCTCCTACAATGAGCAGTTCTTC. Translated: CASSSLADPSYNEQFF.